A selection of T cell receptor beta chains follows, all from one sample in a study of spatial heterogeneity in lung cancer. TCRdb analysed the 5' RACE reads with MiXCR anew, one entry per CDR3 protein. The repertoire holds some 35,000 distinct CDR3 sequences, with around 6.9% as singletons. The source material was PBMCs, sampled at follow-up. These receptors originate from a male donor with early-stage non-small cell lung cancer. Each CDR3 is given with its conserved first and last residue. Each record gives: V gene, D gene, J gene, clone size, CDR3 protein, CDR3 DNA. The D gene is left open where the match is weak. The size field is filled for only some rows; it gives once, few, many or a size class.

>TRBV20-1|TRBD1|TRBJ2-7|many
CSARDRDDYEQYF
TGCAGTGCAAGGGACAGGGACGACTACGAGCAGTACTTC
>TRBV5-4|-|TRBJ2-1|many
CASSVDRYNEQFF
TGTGCCAGCAGCGTCGACCGTTACAATGAGCAGTTCTTC
>TRBV7-6|-|TRBJ2-7|-
CASSLDPGSDEQYF
TGTGCCAGCAGCTTAGATCCAGGGAGCGACGAGCAGTACTTC
>TRBV7-2|TRBD2|TRBJ2-3|-
CASRGAGLASDTQYF
TGTGCCAGCAGGGGGGCGGGACTAGCGTCAGATACGCAGTATTTT
>TRBV2|-|TRBJ1-1|many
CASRDVAFF
TGTGCCAGCAGAGATGTGGCTTTCTTT
>TRBV11-3|-|TRBJ2-6|medium-sized
CASSHSDSSGANVLTF
TGTGCCAGCAGCCACTCTGACTCCTCTGGGGCCAACGTCCTGACTTTC
>TRBV11-2|TRBD1|TRBJ2-4|medium-sized
CASSLGQGANIQYF
TGTGCCAGCAGCTTAGGCCAGGGGGCTAACATTCAGTACTTC
>TRBV12-3/TRBV12-4|-|TRBJ1-5|many
CASSPGVQPQHF
TGTGCCAGCAGTCCAGGGGTCCAGCCCCAGCATTTT
>TRBV20-1|-|TRBJ1-2|many
CSAGLQGFGSNGYTF
TGCAGTGCCGGTCTTCAGGGGTTCGGGAGCAATGGCTACACCTTC
>TRBV9|TRBD2|TRBJ2-2|-
CASSLQAGYGTGELFF
TGTGCCAGCAGCCTACAAGCGGGGTACGGGACCGGGGAGCTGTTTTTT
>TRBV7-8|TRBD2|TRBJ2-5|many
CASSPTSGIEETQYF
TGTGCCAGCAGCCCTACTAGCGGGATAGAAGAGACCCAGTACTTC
>TRBV6-1|-|TRBJ2-3|many
CASSGFGGTYSSTDTQYF
TGTGCCAGCAGTGGGTTTGGCGGGACCTACTCTAGCACAGATACGCAGTATTTT
>TRBV10-2|-|TRBJ1-6|many
CASSPGENSPLHF
TGCGCCAGCAGTCCAGGGGAAAATTCACCCCTCCACTTT
>TRBV5-7|TRBD2|TRBJ2-4|few
CATKGAGGPKNIQYF
TGTGCGACCAAAGGGGCGGGGGGGCCGAAAAACATTCAGTACTTC
>TRBV28|-|TRBJ2-1|many
CASSKQRNEQFF
TGTGCCAGCAGTAAACAGAGGAATGAGCAGTTCTTC
>TRBV7-8|-|TRBJ1-6|-
CASSLWTGSPLHF
TGTGCCAGCAGCTTATGGACGGGATCACCCCTCCACTTT
>TRBV9|TRBD1|TRBJ2-2|many
CASSIGQVNTGELFF
TGTGCCAGCAGCATTGGACAGGTTAACACCGGGGAGCTGTTTTTT
>TRBV10-2|-|TRBJ1-6|many
CASSEFVGGNSPLHF
TGCGCCAGCAGTGAATTTGTGGGCGGTAATTCACCCCTCCACTTT
>TRBV5-1|-|TRBJ2-6|many
CASSLWGGGANVLTF
TGCGCCAGCAGCTTGTGGGGCGGTGGGGCCAACGTCCTGACTTTC
>TRBV10-2|TRBD1|TRBJ1-2|many
CASSVTGDYGYTF
TGCGCCAGCAGTGTTACAGGGGATTATGGCTACACCTTC
>TRBV5-1|-|TRBJ2-1|-
CASSLTRFQDEQFF
TGCGCCAGCAGCTTGACTAGATTTCAGGATGAGCAGTTCTTC
>TRBV9|TRBD1|TRBJ2-3|many
CASSDGTGAWAQYF
TGTGCCAGCAGCGATGGGACAGGGGCTTGGGCGCAGTATTTT